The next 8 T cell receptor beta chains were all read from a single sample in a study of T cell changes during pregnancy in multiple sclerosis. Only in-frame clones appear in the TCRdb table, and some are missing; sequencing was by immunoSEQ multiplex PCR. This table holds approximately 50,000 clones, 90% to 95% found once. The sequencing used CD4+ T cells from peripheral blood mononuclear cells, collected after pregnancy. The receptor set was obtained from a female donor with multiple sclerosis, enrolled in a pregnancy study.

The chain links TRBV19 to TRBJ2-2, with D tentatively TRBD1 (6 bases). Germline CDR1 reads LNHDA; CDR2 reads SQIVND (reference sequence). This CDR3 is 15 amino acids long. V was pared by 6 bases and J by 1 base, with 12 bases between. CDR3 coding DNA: TGTGCCAGTAGCCCTCCGGGACAGAACACCGGGGAGCTGTTTTTT. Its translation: CASSPPGQNTGELFF. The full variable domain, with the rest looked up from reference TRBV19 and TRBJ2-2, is DGGITQSPKYLFRKEGQNVTLSCEQNLNHDAMYWYRQDPGQGLRLIYYSQIVNDFQKGDIAEGYSVSREKKESFPLTVTSAQKNPTAFYLCASSPPGQNTGELFFGEGSRLTVL.

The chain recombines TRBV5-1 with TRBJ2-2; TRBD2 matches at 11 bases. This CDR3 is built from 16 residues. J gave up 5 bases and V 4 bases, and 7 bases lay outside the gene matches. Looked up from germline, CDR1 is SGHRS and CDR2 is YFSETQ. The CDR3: CASSPRLAGLTGELFF. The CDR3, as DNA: TGCGCCAGCAGCCCCCGACTAGCGGGACTTACCGGGGAGCTGTTTTTT.

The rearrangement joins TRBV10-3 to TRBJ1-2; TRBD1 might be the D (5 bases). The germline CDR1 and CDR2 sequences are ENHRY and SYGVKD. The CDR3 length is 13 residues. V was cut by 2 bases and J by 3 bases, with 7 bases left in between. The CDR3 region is CAISEAGYYGYTF. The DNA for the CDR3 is TGTGCCATCAGTGAGGCAGGGTACTATGGCTACACCTTC.

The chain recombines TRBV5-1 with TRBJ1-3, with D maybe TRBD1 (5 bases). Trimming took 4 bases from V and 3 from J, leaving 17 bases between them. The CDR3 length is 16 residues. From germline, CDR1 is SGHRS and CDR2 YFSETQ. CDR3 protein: CASSRGHPQSGNTIYF. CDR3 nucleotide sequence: TGCGCCAGCAGCCGCGGACATCCTCAAAGTGGAAACACCATATATTTT.

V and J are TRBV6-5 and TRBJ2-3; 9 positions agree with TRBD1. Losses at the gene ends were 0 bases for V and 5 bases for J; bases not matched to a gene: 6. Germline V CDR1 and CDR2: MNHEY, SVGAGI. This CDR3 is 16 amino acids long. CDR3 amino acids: CASSYSQQGAGDTQYF. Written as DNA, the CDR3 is TGTGCCAGCAGTTACTCTCAACAGGGGGCGGGAGATACGCAGTATTTT.

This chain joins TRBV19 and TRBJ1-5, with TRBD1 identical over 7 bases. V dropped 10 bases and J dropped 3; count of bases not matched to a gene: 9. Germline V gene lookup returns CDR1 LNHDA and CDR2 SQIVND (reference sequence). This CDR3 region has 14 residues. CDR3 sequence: CATSGTVYNQPQHF. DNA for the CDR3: TGTGCCACCTCCGGGACAGTCTACAATCAGCCCCAGCATTTT.

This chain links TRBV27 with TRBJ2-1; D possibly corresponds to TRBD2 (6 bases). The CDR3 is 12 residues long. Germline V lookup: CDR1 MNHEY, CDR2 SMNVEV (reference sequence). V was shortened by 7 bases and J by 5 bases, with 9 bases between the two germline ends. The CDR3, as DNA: TGTGCCAGCAAAGGAGGGCACAATGAGCAGTTCTTC. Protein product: CASKGGHNEQFF.

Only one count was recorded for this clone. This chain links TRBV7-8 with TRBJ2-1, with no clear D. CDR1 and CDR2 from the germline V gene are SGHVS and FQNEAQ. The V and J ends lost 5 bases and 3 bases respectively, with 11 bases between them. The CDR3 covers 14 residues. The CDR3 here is CASSPRLVYNEQFF. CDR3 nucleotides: TGTGCCAGCAGCCCGCGATTGGTCTACAATGAGCAGTTCTTC.